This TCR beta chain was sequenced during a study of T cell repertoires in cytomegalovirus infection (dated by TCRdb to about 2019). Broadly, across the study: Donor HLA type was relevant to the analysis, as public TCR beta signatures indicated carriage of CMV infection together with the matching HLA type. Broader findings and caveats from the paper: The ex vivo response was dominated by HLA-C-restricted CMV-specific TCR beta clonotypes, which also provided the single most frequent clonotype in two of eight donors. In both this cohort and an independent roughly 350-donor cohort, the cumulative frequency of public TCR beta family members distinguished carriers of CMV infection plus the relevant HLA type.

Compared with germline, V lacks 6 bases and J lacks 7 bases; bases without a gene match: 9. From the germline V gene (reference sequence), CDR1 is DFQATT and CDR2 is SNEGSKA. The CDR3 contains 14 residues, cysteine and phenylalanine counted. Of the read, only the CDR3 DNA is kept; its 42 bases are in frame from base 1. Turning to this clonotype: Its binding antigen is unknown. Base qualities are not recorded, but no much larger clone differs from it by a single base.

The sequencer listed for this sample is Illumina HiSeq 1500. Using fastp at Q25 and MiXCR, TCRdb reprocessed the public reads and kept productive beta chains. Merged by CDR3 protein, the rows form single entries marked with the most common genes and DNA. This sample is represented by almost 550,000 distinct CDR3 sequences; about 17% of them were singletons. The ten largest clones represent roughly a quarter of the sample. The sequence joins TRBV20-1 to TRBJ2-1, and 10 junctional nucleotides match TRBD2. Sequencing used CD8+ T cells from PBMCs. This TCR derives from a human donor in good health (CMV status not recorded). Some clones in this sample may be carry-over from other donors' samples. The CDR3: CSAAGLALRNEQFF. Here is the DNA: TGCAGTGCCGCGGGACTAGCGCTTAGAAATGAGCAGTTCTTC.